The clone carrying this T cell receptor beta chain came up a few times. The antigen is unknown. This sample was taken from a study of vaccination and CD4 T cells after COVID-19. Study as a whole: Four females and six males made up the convalescents, two of whom were Hispanic. Researchers treated cells with overlapping spike peptides taken from SARS-CoV-2, HCoV-NL63, HCoV-OC43 and HCoV-229E. Treatment of control cultures consisted of a CEFX pool, an HIV-1 Nef pool, or no peptide.

Described time point: late sampling 161 to 241 days after vaccination in a few convalescent patients. The treatment: roughly 11-day PBMC culture with coronavirus spike peptide pools or control peptides (ViraFEST assay). Following expansion of antigen-specific T cells with peptide pools, ViraFEST then sequenced TCRs. Oncomine TCR Beta short-read sequencing was applied to DNA from cultured CD4+ T cells. In TCRdb, the PCR reads were re-called with MiXCR into one record per CDR3 protein. This table has tens of thousands of distinct CDR3 sequences, less than 45% appearing once. This TCR came from a human donor who had recovered from COVID-19. This specimen consisted of CD4+ T cells from blood, cultured in vitro, obtained about 7 months after SARS-CoV-2 vaccination.

The CDR3 sequence: CSGGAGVFHTQYF. The CDR3 nucleotides are TGCAGTGGCGGAGCGGGAGTGTTCCATACGCAGTATTTT. The gene calls are TRBV20-1 and TRBJ2-3, with 8 bases lining up with TRBD2. This CDR3 comprises 13 residues. V lost 7 bases, J lost 7 bases, and 10 bases stayed unmatched. The germline CDR1 and CDR2 sequences are DFQATT and SNEGSKA (reference sequence).